The entry below gives a single T cell receptor (beta chain) sequence along with its context. These data originate in a study of T-cell memory formation after mild COVID-19. MiXCR, run by TCRdb on the 5' RACE reads, gives a single entry per CDR3 protein. The sample carries some 70,000 distinct CDR3 sequences, over 15% recorded once. CDR1 is SEHNR, CDR2 FQNEAQ, per germline (reference sequence). Deletions cut 4 bases from V and 0 bases from J, with 25 bases between. The CDR3 loop spans 19 amino acids. The receptor comes from an adult woman who had mild COVID-19 (a few samples of this study predate the infection). Cell type and time point are not known. The specimen was PBMCs or a T cell subset sorted from them (not recorded which). This chain joins TRBV7-9 and TRBJ2-7; tentatively, D is TRBD1 or TRBD2 (5 bases each). This CDR3 is CASSSTDPERLGGSYEQYF. The CDR3 DNA sequence: TGTGCCAGCAGCTCGACAGACCCCGAGCGGCTGGGCGGCTCCTACGAGCAGTACTTC.